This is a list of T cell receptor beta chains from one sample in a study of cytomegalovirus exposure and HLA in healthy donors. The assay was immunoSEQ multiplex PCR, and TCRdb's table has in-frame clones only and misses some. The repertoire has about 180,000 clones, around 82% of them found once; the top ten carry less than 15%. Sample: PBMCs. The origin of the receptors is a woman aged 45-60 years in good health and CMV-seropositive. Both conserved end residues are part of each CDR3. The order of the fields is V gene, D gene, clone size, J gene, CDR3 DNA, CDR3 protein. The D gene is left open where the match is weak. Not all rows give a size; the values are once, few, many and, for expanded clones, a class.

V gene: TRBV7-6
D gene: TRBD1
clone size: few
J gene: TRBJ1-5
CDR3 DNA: TGTGCCAGCAGCTTAGAACAGGGGAAAAATCAGCCCCAGCATTTT
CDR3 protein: CASSLEQGKNQPQHF

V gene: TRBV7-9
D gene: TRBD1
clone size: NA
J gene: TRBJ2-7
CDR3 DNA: TGTGCCAGCAGCTTAGACCGGGACAGGGAAACCCGCTTGACCTACGAGCAGTACTTC
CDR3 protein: CASSLDRDRETRLTYEQYF

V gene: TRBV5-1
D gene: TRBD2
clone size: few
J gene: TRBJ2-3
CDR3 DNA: TGCGCCAGCAGCTGGGGGCGTAGCGGGGTGCTAACAGATACGCAGTATTTT
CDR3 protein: CASSWGRSGVLTDTQYF

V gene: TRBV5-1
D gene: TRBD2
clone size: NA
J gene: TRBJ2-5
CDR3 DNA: TGCGCCAGCAGCTTAGGGACTAGCGGGGGGGCCCCACAAGAGACCCAGTACTTC
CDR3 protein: CASSLGTSGGAPQETQYF

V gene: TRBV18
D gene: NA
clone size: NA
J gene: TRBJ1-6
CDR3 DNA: TGTGCCAGCTCACCACCGTGGGGCTCTTATTTGAATTCACCCCTCCACTTT
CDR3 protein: CASSPPWGSYLNSPLHF

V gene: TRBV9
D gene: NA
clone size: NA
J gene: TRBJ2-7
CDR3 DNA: TGTGCCAGCAGCGTAGGTGGCAGGGACAACGAGCAGTACTTC
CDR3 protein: CASSVGGRDNEQYF

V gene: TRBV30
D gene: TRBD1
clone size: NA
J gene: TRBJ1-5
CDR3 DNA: TGTGCCTGGAGTAAGGACAGGACGTATCAGCCCCAGCATTTT
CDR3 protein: CAWSKDRTYQPQHF

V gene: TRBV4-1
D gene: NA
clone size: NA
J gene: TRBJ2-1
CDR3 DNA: TGCGCCAGCAGCCAAGTGGCCAGGGATCAGGATGAGCAGTTCTTC
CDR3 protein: CASSQVARDQDEQFF

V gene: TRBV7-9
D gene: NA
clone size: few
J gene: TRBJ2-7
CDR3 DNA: TGTGCCAGCAGCCCTGTCGGAGCGTACCGCTACGAGCAGTACTTC
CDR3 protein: CASSPVGAYRYEQYF

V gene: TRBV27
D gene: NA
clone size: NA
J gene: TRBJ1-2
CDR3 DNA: TGTGCCAGCAGCTTAGGGTCAGGCGCTAACTATGGCTACACCTTC
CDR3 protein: CASSLGSGANYGYTF

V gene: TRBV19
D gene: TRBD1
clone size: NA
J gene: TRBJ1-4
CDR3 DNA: TGTGCCAGTAGTTCCCGGGACAGCTTTAATGAAAAACTGTTTTTT
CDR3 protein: CASSSRDSFNEKLFF

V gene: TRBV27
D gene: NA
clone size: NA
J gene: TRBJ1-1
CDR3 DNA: TGTGCCAGCAGTTTAAGGCTGGGGGGCACTGAAGCTTTCTTT
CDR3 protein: CASSLRLGGTEAFF

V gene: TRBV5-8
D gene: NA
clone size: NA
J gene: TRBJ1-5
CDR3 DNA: TGTGCCAGCACCTTTGGACATTTCAATCAGCCCCAGCATTTT
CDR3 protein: CASTFGHFNQPQHF

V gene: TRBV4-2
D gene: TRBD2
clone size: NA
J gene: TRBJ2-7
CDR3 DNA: TGTGCCAGCAGCCTAGGACTAGCGGGGCTCTACGAGCAGTACTTC
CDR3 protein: CASSLGLAGLYEQYF

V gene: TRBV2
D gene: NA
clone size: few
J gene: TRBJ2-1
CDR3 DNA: TGTGCCAGCAGAGGCGGGAATGAGCAGTTCTTC
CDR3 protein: CASRGGNEQFF

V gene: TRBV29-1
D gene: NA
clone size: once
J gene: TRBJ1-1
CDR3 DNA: TGCAGCGTTGTTCCCGGGGAGCTTGGCGAAGCTTTCTTT
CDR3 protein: CSVVPGELGEAFF

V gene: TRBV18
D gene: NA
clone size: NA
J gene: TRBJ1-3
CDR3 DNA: TGTGCCAGCTCCACCGGAGGCGCCGGAAACACCATATATTTT
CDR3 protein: CASSTGGAGNTIYF

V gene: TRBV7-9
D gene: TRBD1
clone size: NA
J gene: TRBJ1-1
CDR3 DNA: TGTGCCAGCAGCCGTGCCCAGTCAGGGGGAGGTGAAGCTTTCTTT
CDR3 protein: CASSRAQSGGGEAFF

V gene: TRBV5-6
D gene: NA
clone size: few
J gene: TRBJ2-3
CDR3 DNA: TGTGCCAGCAGGATACAGGTCACAGATACGCAGTATTTT
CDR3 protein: CASRIQVTDTQYF

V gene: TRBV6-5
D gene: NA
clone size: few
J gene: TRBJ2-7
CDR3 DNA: TGTGCCACCCAGTTAGAAGAGGACGAGCAGTACTTC
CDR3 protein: CATQLEEDEQYF

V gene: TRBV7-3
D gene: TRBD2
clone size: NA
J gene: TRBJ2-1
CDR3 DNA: TGTGCCAGCAGCTTATTTAGCGGGGGAAACAATGAGCAGTTCTTC
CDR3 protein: CASSLFSGGNNEQFF

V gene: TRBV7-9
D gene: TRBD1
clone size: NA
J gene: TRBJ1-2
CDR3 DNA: TGTGCCAGCAGCTTAGTCACAGGGGCTTCCAACTATGGCTACACCTTC
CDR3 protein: CASSLVTGASNYGYTF

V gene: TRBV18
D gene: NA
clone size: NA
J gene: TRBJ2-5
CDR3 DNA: TGTGCCAGCTCACCAGGTCTACCACAAGAGACCCAGTACTTC
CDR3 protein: CASSPGLPQETQYF

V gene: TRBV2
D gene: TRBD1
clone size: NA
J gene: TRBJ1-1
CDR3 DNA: TGTGCCAGCAGTGAAGTCCAGGGGGCAGGAGCTTTCTTT
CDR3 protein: CASSEVQGAGAFF

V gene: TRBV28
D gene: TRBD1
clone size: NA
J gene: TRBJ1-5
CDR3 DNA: TGTGCCAGCAGTCCGGGCAGGGGGCTCATTCAGCCCCAGCATTTT
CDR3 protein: CASSPGRGLIQPQHF

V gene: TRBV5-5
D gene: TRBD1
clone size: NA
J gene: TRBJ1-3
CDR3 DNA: TGTGCCAGCAGCTATCGGGGGACAGGGCTTGCGGGAGCTGGAAACACCATATATTTT
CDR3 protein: CASSYRGTGLAGAGNTIYF

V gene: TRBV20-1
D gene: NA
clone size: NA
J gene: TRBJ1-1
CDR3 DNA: TGCAGTGTTTCAGGGGTCACTGAAGCTTTCTTT
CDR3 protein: CSVSGVTEAFF

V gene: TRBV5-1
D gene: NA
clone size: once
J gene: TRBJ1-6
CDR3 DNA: TGCGCCAGCAGCTTGGAGGGGCAGGGTCCCCCTTATAATTCACCCCTCCACTTT
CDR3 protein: CASSLEGQGPPYNSPLHF

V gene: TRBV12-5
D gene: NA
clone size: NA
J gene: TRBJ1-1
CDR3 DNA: TGTGCTAGTGGTTTGGGAGGCCTGGAAGCTTTCTTT
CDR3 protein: CASGLGGLEAFF

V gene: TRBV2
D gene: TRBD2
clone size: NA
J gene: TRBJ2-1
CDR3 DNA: TGTGCCAGCATAAGACTAGCGGATTCCTACAATGAGCAGTTCTTC
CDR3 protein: CASIRLADSYNEQFF

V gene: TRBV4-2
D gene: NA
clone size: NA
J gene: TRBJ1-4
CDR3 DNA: TGTGCCAGCAGCCCCTATACCACCTTTAATGAAAAACTGTTTTTT
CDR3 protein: CASSPYTTFNEKLFF

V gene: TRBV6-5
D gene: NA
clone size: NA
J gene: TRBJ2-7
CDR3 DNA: TGTGCCAGCACCCCCCCCGGGTCCTACGAGCAGTACTTC
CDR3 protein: CASTPPGSYEQYF

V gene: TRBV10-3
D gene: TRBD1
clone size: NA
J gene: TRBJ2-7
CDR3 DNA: TGTGCAATAGGGGGGACAGGGGATGGAGAGCAGTACTTC
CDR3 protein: CAIGGTGDGEQYF

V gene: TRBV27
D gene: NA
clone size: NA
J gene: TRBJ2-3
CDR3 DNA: TGTGCCAGCAGTCGGGGTAGGAGCCCAGATACGCAGTATTTT
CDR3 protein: CASSRGRSPDTQYF

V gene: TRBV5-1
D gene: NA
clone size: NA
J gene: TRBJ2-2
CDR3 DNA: TGCGCCAGCAGCTGGGGGCGGAACACCGGGGAGCTGTTTTTT
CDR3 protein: CASSWGRNTGELFF

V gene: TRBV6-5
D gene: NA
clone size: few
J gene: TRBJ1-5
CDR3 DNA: TGTGCCATCACCTGGGGGGTTAATCAGCCCCAGCATTTT
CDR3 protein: CAITWGVNQPQHF

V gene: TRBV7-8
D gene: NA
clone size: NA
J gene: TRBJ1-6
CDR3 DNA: TGTGCCAGCAGCTTCAGATCAGGGTATAAGTCACCCCTCCACTTT
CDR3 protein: CASSFRSGYKSPLHF

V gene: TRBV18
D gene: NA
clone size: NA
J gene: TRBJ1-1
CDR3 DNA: TGTGCCAGCTCATCCAGGGAAGGGACTGAAGCTTTCTTT
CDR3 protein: CASSSREGTEAFF

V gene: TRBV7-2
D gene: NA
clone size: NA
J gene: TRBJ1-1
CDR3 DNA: TGTGCCAGCAGCTTAGTTGCAGGGGAGACTGAAGCTTTCTTT
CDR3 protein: CASSLVAGETEAFF

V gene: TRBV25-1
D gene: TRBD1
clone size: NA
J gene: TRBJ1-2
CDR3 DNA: TGTGCCAGTGGACAGGGGGCGCGTGGCTACACCTTC
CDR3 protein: CASGQGARGYTF

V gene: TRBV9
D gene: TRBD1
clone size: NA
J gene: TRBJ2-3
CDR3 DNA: TGTGCCAGCAGCGTAGTTGAGGGGGCGAGCACAGATACGCAGTATTTT
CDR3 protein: CASSVVEGASTDTQYF

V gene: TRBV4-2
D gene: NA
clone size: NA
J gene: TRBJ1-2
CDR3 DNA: TGTGCCAGCAGCCAAGAGAGGGATATTAACTATGGCTACACCTTC
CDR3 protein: CASSQERDINYGYTF

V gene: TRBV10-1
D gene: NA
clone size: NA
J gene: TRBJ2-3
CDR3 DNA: TGCGCCAGCAGCCCGGGGGAGCCCATTTCCACAGATACGCAGTATTTT
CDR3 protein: CASSPGEPISTDTQYF

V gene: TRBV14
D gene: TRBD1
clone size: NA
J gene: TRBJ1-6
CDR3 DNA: TGTGCCAGCAGCCGACAGGGAGGATCACCCCTCCACTTT
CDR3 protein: CASSRQGGSPLHF

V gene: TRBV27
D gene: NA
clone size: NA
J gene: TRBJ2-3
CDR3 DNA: TGTGCCAGCAGTTTCCTACCAAACACAGATACGCAGTATTTT
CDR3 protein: CASSFLPNTDTQYF

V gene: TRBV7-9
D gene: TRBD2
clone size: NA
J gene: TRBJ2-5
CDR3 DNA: TGTGCCAGCAGCCCCCCGGGGCTAGCGGGGATGGCCCAGTACTTC
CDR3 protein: CASSPPGLAGMAQYF

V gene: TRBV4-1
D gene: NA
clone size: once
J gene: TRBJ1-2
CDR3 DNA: TGCGCCAGCAGCCAGTCCTACGGGTCACAGGGCTATGGCTACACCTTC
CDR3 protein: CASSQSYGSQGYGYTF

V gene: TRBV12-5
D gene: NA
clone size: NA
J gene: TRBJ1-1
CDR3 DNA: TGTGCTAGTGGTTTGGGGAGACCCTTGAACACTGAAGCTTTCTTT
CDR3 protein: CASGLGRPLNTEAFF

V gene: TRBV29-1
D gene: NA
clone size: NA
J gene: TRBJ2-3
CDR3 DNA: TGCAGCGTTGGTGGTCCGATGGGAGGAGATACGCAGTATTTT
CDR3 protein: CSVGGPMGGDTQYF

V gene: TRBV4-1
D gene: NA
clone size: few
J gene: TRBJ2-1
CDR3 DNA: TGCGCCAGCAGCCAAGGGCACAATGAGCAGTTCTTC
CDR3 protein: CASSQGHNEQFF

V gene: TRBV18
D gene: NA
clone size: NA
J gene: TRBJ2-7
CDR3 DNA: TGTGCCAGCTCTCGTCAGACAGGCGAGCAGTACTTC
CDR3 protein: CASSRQTGEQYF

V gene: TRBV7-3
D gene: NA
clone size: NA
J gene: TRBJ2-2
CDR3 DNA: TGTGCCAGCAGCAACCTTAGAGTGTCCGGGGAGCTGTTTTTT
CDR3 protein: CASSNLRVSGELFF

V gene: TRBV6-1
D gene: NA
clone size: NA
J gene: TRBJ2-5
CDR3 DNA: TGTGCCAGCAGTGGGCGGGGGCAGTACCAAGAGACCCAGTACTTC
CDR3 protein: CASSGRGQYQETQYF

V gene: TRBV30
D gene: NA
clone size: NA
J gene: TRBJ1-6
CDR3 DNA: TGTGCCTGGAGCCGGAGGAGGACCTATAATTCACCCCTCCACTTT
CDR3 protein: CAWSRRRTYNSPLHF

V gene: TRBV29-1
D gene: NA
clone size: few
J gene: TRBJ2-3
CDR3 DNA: TGCAGCGTCCCCCGCGGGGTGGGCACAGATACGCAGTATTTT
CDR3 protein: CSVPRGVGTDTQYF

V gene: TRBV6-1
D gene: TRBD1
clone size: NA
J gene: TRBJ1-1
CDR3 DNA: TGTGCCAGCGTGGGACAGAACCCAAACACTGAAGCTTTCTTT
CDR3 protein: CASVGQNPNTEAFF